This T cell receptor beta chain was sequenced for a study of T cells in Graves' hyperthyroidism and ophthalmopathy. This clonotype showed up just a few times. Ophthalmopathy in the patients scored at least 3 on Clinical Activity Score and at least 4 on NOSPECS grade, lasting under 3 months. V lost 4 bases and J lost 0, with 19 bases in between. CDR3 length: 18 residues. The germline gives CDR1 MNHEY, CDR2 SMNVEV (reference sequence). RNA transcripts served as the template for amplifying TCR beta CDR3 regions. First-round RT-PCR targeting the TCR CDR3 was performed with the HTBI primer set. TCRdb used MiXCR to reprocess the multiplex PCR reads, holding one entry per CDR3 protein. The sample has 490,000 or so distinct CDR3 sequences; around a fifth are singletons.

This chain connects TRBV27 to TRBJ1-3; D is uncertain. Sequenced: blood. This receptor was obtained from a woman aged 70 to 79 with Graves' ophthalmopathy. The CDR3, as DNA: TGTGCCAGCAGTTCCCTCCAGAGACCTGCTATCTCTGGAAACACCATATATTTT. Translating gives CASSSLQRPAISGNTIYF.